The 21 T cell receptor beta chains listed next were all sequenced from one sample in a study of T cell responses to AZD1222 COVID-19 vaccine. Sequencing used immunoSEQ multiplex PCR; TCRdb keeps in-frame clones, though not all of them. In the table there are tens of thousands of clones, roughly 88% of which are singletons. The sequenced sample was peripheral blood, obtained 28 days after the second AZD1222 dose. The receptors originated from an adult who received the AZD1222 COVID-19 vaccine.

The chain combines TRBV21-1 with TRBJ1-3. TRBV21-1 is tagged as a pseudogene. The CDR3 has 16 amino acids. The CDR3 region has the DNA TGTGCAGACATCGGCGGGTACCGCCCGGGGGGAAACACCATATATTTT. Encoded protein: CADIGGYRPGGNTIYF.

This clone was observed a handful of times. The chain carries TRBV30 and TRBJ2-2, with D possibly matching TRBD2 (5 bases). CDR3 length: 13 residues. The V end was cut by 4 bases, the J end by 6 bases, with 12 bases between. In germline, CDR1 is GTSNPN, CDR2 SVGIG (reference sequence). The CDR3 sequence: CAWTSLRAGELFF. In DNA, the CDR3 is TGTGCCTGGACTAGCCTGAGGGCCGGGGAGCTGTTTTTT.

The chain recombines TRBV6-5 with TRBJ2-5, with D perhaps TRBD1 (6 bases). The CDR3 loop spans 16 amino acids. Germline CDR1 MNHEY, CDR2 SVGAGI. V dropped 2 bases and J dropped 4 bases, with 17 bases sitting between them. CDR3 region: CASSYRRAQGLETQYF. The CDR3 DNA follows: TGTGCCAGCAGTTACCGTAGAGCCCAGGGGTTAGAGACCCAGTACTTC.

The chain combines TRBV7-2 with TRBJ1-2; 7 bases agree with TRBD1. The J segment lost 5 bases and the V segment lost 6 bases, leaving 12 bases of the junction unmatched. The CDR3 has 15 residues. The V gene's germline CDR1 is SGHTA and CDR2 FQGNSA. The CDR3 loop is CASSRHDRDYYGYTF. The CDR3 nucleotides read TGTGCCAGCAGTCGGCACGACAGGGACTATTATGGCTACACCTTC.

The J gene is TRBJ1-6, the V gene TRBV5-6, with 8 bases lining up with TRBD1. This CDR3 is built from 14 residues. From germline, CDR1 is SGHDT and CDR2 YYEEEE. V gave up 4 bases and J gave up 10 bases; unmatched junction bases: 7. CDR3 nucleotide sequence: TGTGCCAGCAGCCAACAGGGGGTAGGGTCACCCCTCCACTTT. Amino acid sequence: CASSQQGVGSPLHF.

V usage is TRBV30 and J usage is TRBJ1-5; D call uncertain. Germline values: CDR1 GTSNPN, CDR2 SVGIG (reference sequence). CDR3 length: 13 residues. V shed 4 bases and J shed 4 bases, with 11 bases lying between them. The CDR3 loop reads CAWTTGKNQPQHF. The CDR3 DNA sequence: TGTGCCTGGACAACCGGGAAGAATCAGCCCCAGCATTTT.

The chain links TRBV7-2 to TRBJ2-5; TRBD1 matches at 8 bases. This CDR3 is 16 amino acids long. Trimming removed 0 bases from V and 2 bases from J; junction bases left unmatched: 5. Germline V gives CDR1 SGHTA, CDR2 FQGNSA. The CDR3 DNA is TGTGCCAGCAGCTTAGCGGGCGGGACAGGTCAAGAGACCCAGTACTTC. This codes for CASSLAGGTGQETQYF.

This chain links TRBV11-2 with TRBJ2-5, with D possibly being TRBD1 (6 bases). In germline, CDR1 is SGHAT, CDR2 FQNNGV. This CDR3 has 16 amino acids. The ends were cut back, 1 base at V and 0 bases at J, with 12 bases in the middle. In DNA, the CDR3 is TGTGCCAGCAGCTTAGTGAGGACAGCCTACCAAGAGACCCAGTACTTC. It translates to CASSLVRTAYQETQYF. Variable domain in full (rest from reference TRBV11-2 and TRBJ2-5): EAGVAQSPRYKIIEKRQSVAFWCNPISGHATLYWYQQILGQGPKLLIQFQNNGVVDDSQLPKDRFSAERLKGVDSTLKIQPAKLEDSAVYLCASSLVRTAYQETQYFGPGTRLLVL.

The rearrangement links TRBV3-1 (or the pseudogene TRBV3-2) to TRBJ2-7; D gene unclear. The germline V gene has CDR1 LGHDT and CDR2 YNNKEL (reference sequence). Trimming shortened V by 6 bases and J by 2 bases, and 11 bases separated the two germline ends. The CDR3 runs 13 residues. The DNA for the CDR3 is TGTGCCAGCAGGACAAAGAATACCTACGAGCAGTACTTC. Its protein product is CASRTKNTYEQYF.

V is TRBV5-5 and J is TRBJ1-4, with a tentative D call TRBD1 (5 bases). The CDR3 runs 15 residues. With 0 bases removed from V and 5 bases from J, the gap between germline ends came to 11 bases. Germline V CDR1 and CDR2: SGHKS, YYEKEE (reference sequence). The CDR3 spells CASSLAATANEKLFF. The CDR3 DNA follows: TGTGCCAGCAGCTTGGCCGCGACAGCAAATGAAAAACTGTTTTTT. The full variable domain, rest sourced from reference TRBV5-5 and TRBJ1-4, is DAGVTQSPTHLIKTRGQQVTLRCSPISGHKSVSWYQQVLGQGPQFIFQYYEKEERGRGNFPDRFSARQFPNYSSELNVNALLLGDSALYLCASSLAATANEKLFFGSGTQLSVL.

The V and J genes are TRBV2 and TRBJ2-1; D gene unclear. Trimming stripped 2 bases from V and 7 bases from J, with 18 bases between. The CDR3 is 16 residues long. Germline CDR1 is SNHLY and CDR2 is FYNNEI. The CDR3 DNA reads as TGTGCCAGCAGTGAACCCTCAGGTGGAGTGCGTAATGAGCAGTTCTTC. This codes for CASSEPSGGVRNEQFF.

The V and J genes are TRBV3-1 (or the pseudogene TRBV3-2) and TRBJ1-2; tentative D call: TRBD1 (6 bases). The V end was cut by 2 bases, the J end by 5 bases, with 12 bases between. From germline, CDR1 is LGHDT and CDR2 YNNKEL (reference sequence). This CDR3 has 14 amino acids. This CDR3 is CASSQPDRLYGYTF. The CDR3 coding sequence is TGTGCCAGCAGCCAACCAGACAGGTTATATGGCTACACCTTC.

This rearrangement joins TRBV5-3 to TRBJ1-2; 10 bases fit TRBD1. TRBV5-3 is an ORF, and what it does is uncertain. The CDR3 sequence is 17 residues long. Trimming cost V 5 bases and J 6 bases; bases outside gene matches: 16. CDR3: CARRPRTGGTQYDGYTF. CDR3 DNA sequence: TGTGCCAGAAGACCCCGGACAGGGGGTACTCAGTACGATGGCTACACCTTC.

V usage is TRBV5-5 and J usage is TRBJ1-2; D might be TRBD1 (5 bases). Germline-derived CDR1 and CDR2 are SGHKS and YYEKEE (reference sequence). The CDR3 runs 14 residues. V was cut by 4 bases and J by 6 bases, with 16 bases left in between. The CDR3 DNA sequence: TGTGCCAGCAGCGGCGAATGGGGGAGAGATGGCTACACCTTC. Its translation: CASSGEWGRDGYTF.

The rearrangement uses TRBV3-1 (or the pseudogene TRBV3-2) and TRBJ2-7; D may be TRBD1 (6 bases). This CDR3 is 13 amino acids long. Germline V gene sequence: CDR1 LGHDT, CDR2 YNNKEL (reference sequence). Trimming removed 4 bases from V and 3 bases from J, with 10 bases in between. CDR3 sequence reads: CASSRAGDYEQYF. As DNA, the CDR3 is TGTGCCAGCAGCCGGGCAGGGGACTACGAGCAGTACTTC.

The CDR3 DNA sequence: TGCAGTGGGAGCTCTGGAAACACCATATATTTT. This encodes CSGSSGNTIYF. The gene calls are TRBV20-1 and TRBJ1-3; D is unclear. V was cut by 7 bases and J by 0 bases, with 4 bases left in between. The CDR3 loop spans 11 amino acids. Germline CDR1 and CDR2: DFQATT and SNEGSKA (reference sequence).

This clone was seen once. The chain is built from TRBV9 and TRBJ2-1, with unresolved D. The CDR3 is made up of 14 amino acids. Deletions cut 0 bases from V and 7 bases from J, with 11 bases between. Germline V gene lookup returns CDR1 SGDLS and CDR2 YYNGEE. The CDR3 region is CASSVEVFRNEQFF. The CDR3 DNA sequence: TGTGCCAGCAGCGTAGAGGTCTTTAGAAATGAGCAGTTCTTC.

The CDR3 coding sequence is TGTGCCAGCAGGCGGGCAGGGGATGGCTACACCTTC. As protein: CASRRAGDGYTF. V is TRBV3-1 (or the pseudogene TRBV3-2) and J is TRBJ1-2, with a weak D call TRBD1 (6 bases). Trimming left V 6 bases short and J 6 bases short, with 11 bases between. The CDR3 contains 12 residues. The V gene's germline CDR1 is LGHDT and CDR2 YNNKEL (reference sequence).

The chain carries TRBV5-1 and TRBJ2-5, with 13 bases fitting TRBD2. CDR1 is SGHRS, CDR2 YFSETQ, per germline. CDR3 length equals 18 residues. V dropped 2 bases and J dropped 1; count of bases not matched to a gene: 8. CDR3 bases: TGCGCCAGCAGCTTCCGAGGACTAGCGGGGGATTCCCAAGAGACCCAGTACTTC. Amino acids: CASSFRGLAGDSQETQYF.

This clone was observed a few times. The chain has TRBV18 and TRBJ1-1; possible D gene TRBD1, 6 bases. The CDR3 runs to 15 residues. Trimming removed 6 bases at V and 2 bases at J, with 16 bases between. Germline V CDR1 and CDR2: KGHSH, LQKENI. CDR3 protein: CASSNPAGTNTEAFF. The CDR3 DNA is TGTGCCAGCTCGAACCCGGCTGGGACAAACACTGAAGCTTTCTTT.

This CDR3 reads CASSIGTGPQHF. Written as DNA, the CDR3 is TGTGCCAGCAGCATTGGGACGGGGCCCCAGCATTTT. This chain joins TRBV7-2 and TRBJ1-5, with D perhaps matching TRBD1 (5 bases). V lost 5 bases to trimming and J lost 9 bases, with 11 bases between them. The V gene's germline CDR1 is SGHTA and CDR2 FQGNSA. This CDR3 has 12 residues.